The clone carrying this TCR beta chain turned up a few times. The sample comes from a study of blood T cell repertoires in COVID-19. Across the whole study: Material from acute and convalescent COVID-19 was sourced from the United States, Italy and Spain. The cDNA or gDNA used as material had been derived from T cells, B-cell-depleted T cells, or PBMCs.

Authors' methods: Amplification from reference gene primers served as the basis for estimated nucleated cell counts. TCRdb's table, derived via immunoSEQ multiplex PCR, lists solely in-frame clones and lacks some. That table is the source of V, J and clone size, and D and trimming were worked out from the DNA. The sample lists more than 200,000 clones; 80% to 90% were seen once. Sequences were obtained from peripheral blood. The source of this sequence is a man aged 25-40 years with active or convalescent COVID-19.

CDR3 nucleotides: TGTGCCAGCGGGACTCGTACGGGCGAGCAGTACTTC. As protein: CASGTRTGEQYF. This chain joins TRBV2 and TRBJ2-7, with a weak D call TRBD2 (6 bases). Trimming removed 8 bases from V and 6 bases from J, with 14 bases in between. CDR1 and CDR2 (germline): SNHLY, FYNNEI. CDR3 size: 12 residues.